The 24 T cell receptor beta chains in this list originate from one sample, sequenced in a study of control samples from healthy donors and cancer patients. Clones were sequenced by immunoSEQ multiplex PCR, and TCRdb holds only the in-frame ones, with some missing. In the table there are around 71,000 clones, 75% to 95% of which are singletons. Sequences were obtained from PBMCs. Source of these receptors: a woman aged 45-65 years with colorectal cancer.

The CDR3 DNA sequence: TGCGCCAGCAGCTCGGGACAGCGAACCGGGGAGCTGTTTTTT. Protein: CASSSGQRTGELFF. The chain employs TRBV5-1 and TRBJ2-2; 7 bases fit TRBD1. The germline gives CDR1 SGHRS, CDR2 YFSETQ. The CDR3 spans 14 residues. Trimming took 3 bases from V and 5 from J; bases not matched to a gene: 4.

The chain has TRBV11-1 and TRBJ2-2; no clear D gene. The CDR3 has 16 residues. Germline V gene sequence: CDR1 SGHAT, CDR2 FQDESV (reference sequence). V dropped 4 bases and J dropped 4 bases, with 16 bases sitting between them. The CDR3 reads CASSSRWSSPTGELFF. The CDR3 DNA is TGTGCCAGCAGCTCCCGCTGGTCCTCCCCCACCGGGGAGCTGTTTTTT.

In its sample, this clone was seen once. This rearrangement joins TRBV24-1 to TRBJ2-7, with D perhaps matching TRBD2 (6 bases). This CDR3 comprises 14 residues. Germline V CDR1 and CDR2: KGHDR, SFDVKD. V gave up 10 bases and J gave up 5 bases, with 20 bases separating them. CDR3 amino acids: CATGPTGSGDEQYF. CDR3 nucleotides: TGTGCCACGGGACCGACCGGGAGCGGAGACGAGCAGTACTTC.

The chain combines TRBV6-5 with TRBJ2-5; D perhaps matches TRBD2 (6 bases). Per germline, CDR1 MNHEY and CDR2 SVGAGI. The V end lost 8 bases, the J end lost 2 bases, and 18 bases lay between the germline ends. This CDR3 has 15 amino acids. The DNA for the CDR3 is TGTGCCAGCTCCGAATTGGACTACTCACAAGAGACCCAGTACTTC. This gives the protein CASSELDYSQETQYF.

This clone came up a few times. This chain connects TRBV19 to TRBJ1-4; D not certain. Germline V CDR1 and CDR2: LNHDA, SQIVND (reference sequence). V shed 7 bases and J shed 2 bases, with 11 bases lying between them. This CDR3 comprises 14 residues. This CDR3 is CASTERATNEKLFF. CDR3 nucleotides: TGTGCCAGTACCGAGAGGGCGACTAATGAAAAACTGTTTTTT.

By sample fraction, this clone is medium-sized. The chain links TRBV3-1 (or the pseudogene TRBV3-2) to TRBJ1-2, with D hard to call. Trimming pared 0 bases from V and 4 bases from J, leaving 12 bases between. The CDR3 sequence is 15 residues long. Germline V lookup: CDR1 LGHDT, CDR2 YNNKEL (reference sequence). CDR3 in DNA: TGTGCCAGCAGCCAAGAAGTTGGCACGTTCTATGGCTACACCTTC. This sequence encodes CASSQEVGTFYGYTF.

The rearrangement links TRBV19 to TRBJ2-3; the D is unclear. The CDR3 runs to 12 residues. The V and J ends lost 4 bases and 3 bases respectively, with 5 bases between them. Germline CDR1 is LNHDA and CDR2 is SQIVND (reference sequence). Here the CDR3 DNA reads TGTGCCAGTAGTACATTGACAGATACGCAGTATTTT. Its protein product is CASSTLTDTQYF.

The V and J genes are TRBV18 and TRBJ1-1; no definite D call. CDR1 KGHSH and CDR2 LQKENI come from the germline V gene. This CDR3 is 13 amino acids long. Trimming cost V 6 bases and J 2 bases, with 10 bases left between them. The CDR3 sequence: CASSPLINTEAFF. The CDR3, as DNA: TGTGCCAGCTCTCCCCTAATCAACACTGAAGCTTTCTTT.

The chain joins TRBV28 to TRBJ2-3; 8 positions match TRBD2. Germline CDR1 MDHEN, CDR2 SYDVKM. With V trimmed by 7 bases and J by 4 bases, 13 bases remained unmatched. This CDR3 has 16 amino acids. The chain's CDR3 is CASTPGGGRISDTQYF. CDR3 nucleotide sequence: TGTGCCAGCACACCCGGGGGCGGGAGGATTTCAGATACGCAGTATTTT.

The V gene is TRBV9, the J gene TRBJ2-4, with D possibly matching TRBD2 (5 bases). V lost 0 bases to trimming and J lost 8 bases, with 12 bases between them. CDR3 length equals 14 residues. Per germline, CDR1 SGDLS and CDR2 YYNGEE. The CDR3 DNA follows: TGTGCCAGCAGCGTAGACCGGGCCGGGGACATTCAGTACTTC. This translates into CASSVDRAGDIQYF.

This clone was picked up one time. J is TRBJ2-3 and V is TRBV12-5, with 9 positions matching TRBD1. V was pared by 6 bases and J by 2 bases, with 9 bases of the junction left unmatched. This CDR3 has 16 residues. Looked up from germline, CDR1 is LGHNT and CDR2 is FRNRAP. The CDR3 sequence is CASGTGTGPSTDTQYF. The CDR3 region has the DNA TGTGCTAGTGGGACCGGGACAGGGCCTTCCACAGATACGCAGTATTTT.

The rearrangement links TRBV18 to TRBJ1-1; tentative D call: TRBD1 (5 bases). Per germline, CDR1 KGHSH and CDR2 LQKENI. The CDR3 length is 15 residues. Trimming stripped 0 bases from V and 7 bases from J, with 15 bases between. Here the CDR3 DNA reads TGTGCCAGCTCACCACCATCAGGGCAGGGCATTGAAGCTTTCTTT. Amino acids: CASSPPSGQGIEAFF.

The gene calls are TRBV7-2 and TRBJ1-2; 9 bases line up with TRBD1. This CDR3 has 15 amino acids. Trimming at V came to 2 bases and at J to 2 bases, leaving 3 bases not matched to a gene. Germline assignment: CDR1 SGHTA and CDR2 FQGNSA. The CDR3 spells CASSLLTGGNYGYTF. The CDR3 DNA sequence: TGTGCCAGCAGCTTACTGACAGGGGGAAACTATGGCTACACCTTC. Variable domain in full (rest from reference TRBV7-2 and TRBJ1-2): GAGVSQSPSNKVTEKGKDVELRCDPISGHTALYWYRQSLGQGLEFLIYFQGNSAPDKSGLPSDRFSAERTGGSVSTLTIQRTQQEDSAVYLCASSLLTGGNYGYTFGSGTRLTVV.

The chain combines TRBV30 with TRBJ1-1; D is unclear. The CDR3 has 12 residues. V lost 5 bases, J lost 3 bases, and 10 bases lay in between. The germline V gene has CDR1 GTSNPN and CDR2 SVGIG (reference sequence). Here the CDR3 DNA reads TGTGCCTGGCGACATCGGGACACTGAAGCTTTCTTT. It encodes CAWRHRDTEAFF.

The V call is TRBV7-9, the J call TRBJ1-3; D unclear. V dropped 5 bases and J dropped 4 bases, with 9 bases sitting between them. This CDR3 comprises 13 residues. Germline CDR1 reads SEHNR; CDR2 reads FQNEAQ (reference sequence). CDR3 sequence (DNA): TGTGCCAGCAGCCTAAGTGGGGGAAACACCATATATTTT. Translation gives CASSLSGGNTIYF.

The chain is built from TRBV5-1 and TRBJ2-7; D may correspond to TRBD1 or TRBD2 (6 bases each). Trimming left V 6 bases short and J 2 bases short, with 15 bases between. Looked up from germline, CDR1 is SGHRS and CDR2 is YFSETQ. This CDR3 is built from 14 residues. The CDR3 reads CASTLSEGAYEQYF. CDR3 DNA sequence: TGCGCCAGCACCTTATCGGAGGGGGCCTACGAGCAGTACTTC.

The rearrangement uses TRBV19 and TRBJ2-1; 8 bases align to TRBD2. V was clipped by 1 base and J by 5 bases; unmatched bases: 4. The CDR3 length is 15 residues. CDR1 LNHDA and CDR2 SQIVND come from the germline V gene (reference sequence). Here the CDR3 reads CASSIGLANDNEQFF. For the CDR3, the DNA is TGTGCCAGTAGTATAGGACTAGCGAACGACAATGAGCAGTTCTTC.

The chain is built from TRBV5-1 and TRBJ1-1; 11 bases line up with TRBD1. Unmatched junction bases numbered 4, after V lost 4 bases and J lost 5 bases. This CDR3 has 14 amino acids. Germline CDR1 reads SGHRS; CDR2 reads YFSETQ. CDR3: CASSGQGASTEAFF. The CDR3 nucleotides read TGCGCCAGCAGCGGACAGGGGGCAAGTACTGAAGCTTTCTTT.

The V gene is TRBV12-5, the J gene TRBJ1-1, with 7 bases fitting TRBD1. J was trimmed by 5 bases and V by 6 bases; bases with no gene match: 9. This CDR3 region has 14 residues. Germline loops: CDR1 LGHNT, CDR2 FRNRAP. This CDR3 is CASGLTPGGTEAFF. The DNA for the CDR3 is TGTGCTAGTGGATTGACCCCAGGGGGTACTGAAGCTTTCTTT.

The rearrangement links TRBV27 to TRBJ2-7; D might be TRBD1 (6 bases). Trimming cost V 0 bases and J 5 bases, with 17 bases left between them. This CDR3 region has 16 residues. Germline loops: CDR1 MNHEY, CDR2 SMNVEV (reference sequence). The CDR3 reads CASSLSSAGVVHEQYF. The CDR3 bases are TGTGCCAGCAGTTTATCTTCAGCAGGGGTGGTCCACGAGCAGTACTTC.

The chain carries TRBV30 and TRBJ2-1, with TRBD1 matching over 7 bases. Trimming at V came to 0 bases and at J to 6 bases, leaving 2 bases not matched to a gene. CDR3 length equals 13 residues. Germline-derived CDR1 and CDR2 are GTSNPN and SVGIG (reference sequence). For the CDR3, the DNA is TGTGCCTGGAGTGTATGGGACAGCAATGAGCAGTTCTTC. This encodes CAWSVWDSNEQFF.

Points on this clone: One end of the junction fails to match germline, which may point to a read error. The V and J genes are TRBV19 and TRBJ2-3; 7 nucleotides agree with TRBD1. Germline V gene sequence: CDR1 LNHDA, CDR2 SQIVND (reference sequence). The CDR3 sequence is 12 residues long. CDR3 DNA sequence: TGTGCCAGTAGTATGCGGACAGGTACGCAGTATTTT. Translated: CASSMRTGTQYF.

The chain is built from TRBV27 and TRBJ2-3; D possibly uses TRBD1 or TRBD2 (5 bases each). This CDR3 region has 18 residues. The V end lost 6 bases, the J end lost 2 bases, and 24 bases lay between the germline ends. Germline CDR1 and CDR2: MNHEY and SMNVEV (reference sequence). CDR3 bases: TGTGCCAGCAGCTCGAAACCTGACAGACTACCCTTCACAGATACGCAGTATTTT. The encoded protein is CASSSKPDRLPFTDTQYF.

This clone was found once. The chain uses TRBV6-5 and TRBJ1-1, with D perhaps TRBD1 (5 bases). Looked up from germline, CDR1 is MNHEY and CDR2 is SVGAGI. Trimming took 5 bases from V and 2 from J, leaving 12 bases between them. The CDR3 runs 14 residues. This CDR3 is CASSIPGRNTEAFF. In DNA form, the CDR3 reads TGTGCCAGCAGTATTCCGGGACGCAACACTGAAGCTTTCTTT.